This entry lists 10 T cell receptor beta chains sequenced from one sample in a study of T cells in Graves' hyperthyroidism and ophthalmopathy. Amplification yielded TCR beta CDR3 regions, with RNA transcripts as the source. HTBI primers were used for first-round RT-PCR of the TCR CDR3. TCRdb re-called the multiplex PCR reads with MiXCR, one entry per CDR3 protein. The sample gives around 450,000 distinct CDR3 sequences, roughly an eighth of which show up once; roughly 4.8% is in the top ten. The specimen sequenced was blood. All receptors come from a young woman with Graves' hyperthyroidism.

This clonotype was seen ten or more times. This sequence joins TRBV5-5 and TRBJ2-7; TRBD2 matches 7 bases. The CDR3 runs to 16 residues. The V and J ends lost 0 bases and 4 bases, in that order; junction bases with no gene match: 10. CDR1 SGHKS and CDR2 YYEKEE come from the germline V gene (reference sequence). CDR3 in DNA: TGTGCCAGCAGCTTGGTAGTGGGCCTAGCGGCGTACGAGCAGTACTTC. Encoded protein: CASSLVVGLAAYEQYF.

This clonotype was counted ten times or more. The chain recombines TRBV28 with TRBJ2-3; weak D call: TRBD2 (5 bases). Germline loops: CDR1 MDHEN, CDR2 SYDVKM. This CDR3 contains 12 residues. Trimming removed 8 bases at V and 2 bases at J, with 8 bases between. CDR3 DNA sequence: TGTGCCAGCCTCGGGAACACAGATACGCAGTATTTT. This encodes CASLGNTDTQYF. The variable domain in full, with the rest retrieved from reference TRBV28 and TRBJ2-3, is DVKVTQSSRYLVKRTGEKVFLECVQDMDHENMFWYRQDPGLGLRLIYFSYDVKMKEKGDIPEGYSVSREKKERFSLILESASTNQTSMYLCASLGNTDTQYFGPGTRLTVL.

This clonotype was detected ten times or more. This chain links TRBV2 with TRBJ2-3, with 9 bases lining up with TRBD2. J lost 0 bases, V lost 7 bases, and 14 bases had no gene match. Germline CDR1 is SNHLY and CDR2 is FYNNEI. This CDR3 spans 18 amino acids. The CDR3 sequence: CASTSSGSRGISTDTQYF. In DNA, the CDR3 is TGTGCCAGCACGAGTAGCGGGAGTCGAGGGATTAGCACAGATACGCAGTATTTT.

This clonotype showed up many times. This chain connects TRBV7-2 to TRBJ2-3; D gene unclear. The CDR3 contains 14 residues. V was clipped by 1 base and J by 1 base, with 6 bases between them. Germline CDR1 SGHTA, CDR2 FQGNSA. The CDR3 loop is CASSLGLRTDTQYF. The CDR3 DNA reads TGTGCCAGCAGCTTAGGACTCCGCACAGATACGCAGTATTTT.

In this sample, this clonotype turned up many times. The chain employs TRBV27 and TRBJ2-7, with TRBD2 as a possible D gene (5 bases). V lost 4 bases, J lost 2 bases, and 12 bases lay in between. Looked up from germline, CDR1 is MNHEY and CDR2 is SMNVEV (reference sequence). CDR3 length equals 14 residues. The CDR3 reads CASSSAVSPYEQYF. Written as DNA, the CDR3 is TGTGCCAGCAGTTCAGCGGTTAGCCCCTACGAGCAGTACTTC.

This clonotype was seen many times. The rearrangement links TRBV7-9 to TRBJ1-5; 9 bases match TRBD1. Trimming removed 4 bases from V and 7 bases from J; junction bases left unmatched: 17. Germline V gene data show CDR1 as SEHNR and CDR2 as FQNEAQ (reference sequence). The CDR3 length is 18 residues. The CDR3 here is CASSSWMSGTGNNQPQHF. CDR3 bases: TGTGCCAGCAGCTCATGGATGTCCGGGACAGGGAACAACCAGCCCCAGCATTTT.

This clonotype appeared many times. The chain combines TRBV6-1 with TRBJ2-7; 11 nucleotides line up with TRBD2. The CDR3 is 20 amino acids. After removal of 1 base from V and 1 base from J, the junction contained 15 bases not matched to a gene. CDR1 and CDR2 from the germline V gene are MNHNS and SASEGT. The CDR3 spells CASSEVVALAGGPGSYEQYF. The CDR3, as DNA: TGTGCCAGCAGTGAAGTCGTGGCGTTAGCGGGAGGGCCTGGGTCCTACGAGCAGTACTTC.

This clonotype was seen many times. The gene calls are TRBV7-2 and TRBJ1-6; 7 bases map to TRBD1. This CDR3 is 15 amino acids long. The V segment lost 1 base and the J segment 8 bases; nucleotides outside the gene matches: 5. Looked up from germline, CDR1 is SGHTA and CDR2 is FQGNSA. CDR3 coding DNA: TGTGCCAGCAGCTTAGGGGACAGCCGACATTCACCCCTCCACTTT. Translating gives CASSLGDSRHSPLHF.

This clonotype was detected many times. V usage is TRBV7-8 and J usage is TRBJ2-5; possible D gene TRBD1, 7 bases. The V gene's germline CDR1 is SGHVS and CDR2 FQNEAQ. This CDR3 comprises 16 residues. V was pared by 1 base and J by 6 bases, with 18 bases between. Here the CDR3 reads CASSLGGSRGRQTQYF. The CDR3 nucleotides read TGTGCCAGCAGCTTAGGGGGGAGCAGGGGGAGGCAGACCCAGTACTTC.

This clonotype appeared many times. The rearrangement links TRBV6-1 to TRBJ2-3; D call uncertain. Germline V CDR1 and CDR2: MNHNS, SASEGT. This CDR3 has 14 residues. Trimming stripped 1 base from V and 6 bases from J, with 11 bases between. CDR3 amino acids: CASSEGLERDTQYF. CDR3 nucleotides: TGTGCCAGCAGTGAAGGCTTGGAGAGGGATACGCAGTATTTT.